This TCR beta chain originates from a study of post-analysis software for immune sequencing data. Germline lookup yields CDR1 SNHLY and CDR2 FYNNEI. The V gene end was trimmed by 6 bases and the J gene end by 8 bases; junction bases not matched to a gene: 8. The CDR3 has 14 amino acids. Unique molecular identifiers tagged the TCR beta cDNA libraries. TCRdb itself ran the PCR reads through MiXCR, one entry per CDR3 protein. The sample lists roughly 600,000 distinct CDR3 sequences; roughly 40% were seen once. With respect to this clonotype: Its specificity is not known.

Study-level results: The study found TRBV5-6, TRBV5-1 and TRBV20-1 among about 5 TRBV segments more frequent in patients than controls.

The sample taken for sequencing was blood. The chain couples TRBV2 to TRBJ1-4, with 8 positions matching TRBD1. This receptor was taken from a girl aged 5-17 years with multiple sclerosis. DNA of the CDR3: TGTGCCAGCAGGAGAGGGACAGGCGGGGAAAAACTGTTTTTT. Protein sequence: CASRRGTGGEKLFF.